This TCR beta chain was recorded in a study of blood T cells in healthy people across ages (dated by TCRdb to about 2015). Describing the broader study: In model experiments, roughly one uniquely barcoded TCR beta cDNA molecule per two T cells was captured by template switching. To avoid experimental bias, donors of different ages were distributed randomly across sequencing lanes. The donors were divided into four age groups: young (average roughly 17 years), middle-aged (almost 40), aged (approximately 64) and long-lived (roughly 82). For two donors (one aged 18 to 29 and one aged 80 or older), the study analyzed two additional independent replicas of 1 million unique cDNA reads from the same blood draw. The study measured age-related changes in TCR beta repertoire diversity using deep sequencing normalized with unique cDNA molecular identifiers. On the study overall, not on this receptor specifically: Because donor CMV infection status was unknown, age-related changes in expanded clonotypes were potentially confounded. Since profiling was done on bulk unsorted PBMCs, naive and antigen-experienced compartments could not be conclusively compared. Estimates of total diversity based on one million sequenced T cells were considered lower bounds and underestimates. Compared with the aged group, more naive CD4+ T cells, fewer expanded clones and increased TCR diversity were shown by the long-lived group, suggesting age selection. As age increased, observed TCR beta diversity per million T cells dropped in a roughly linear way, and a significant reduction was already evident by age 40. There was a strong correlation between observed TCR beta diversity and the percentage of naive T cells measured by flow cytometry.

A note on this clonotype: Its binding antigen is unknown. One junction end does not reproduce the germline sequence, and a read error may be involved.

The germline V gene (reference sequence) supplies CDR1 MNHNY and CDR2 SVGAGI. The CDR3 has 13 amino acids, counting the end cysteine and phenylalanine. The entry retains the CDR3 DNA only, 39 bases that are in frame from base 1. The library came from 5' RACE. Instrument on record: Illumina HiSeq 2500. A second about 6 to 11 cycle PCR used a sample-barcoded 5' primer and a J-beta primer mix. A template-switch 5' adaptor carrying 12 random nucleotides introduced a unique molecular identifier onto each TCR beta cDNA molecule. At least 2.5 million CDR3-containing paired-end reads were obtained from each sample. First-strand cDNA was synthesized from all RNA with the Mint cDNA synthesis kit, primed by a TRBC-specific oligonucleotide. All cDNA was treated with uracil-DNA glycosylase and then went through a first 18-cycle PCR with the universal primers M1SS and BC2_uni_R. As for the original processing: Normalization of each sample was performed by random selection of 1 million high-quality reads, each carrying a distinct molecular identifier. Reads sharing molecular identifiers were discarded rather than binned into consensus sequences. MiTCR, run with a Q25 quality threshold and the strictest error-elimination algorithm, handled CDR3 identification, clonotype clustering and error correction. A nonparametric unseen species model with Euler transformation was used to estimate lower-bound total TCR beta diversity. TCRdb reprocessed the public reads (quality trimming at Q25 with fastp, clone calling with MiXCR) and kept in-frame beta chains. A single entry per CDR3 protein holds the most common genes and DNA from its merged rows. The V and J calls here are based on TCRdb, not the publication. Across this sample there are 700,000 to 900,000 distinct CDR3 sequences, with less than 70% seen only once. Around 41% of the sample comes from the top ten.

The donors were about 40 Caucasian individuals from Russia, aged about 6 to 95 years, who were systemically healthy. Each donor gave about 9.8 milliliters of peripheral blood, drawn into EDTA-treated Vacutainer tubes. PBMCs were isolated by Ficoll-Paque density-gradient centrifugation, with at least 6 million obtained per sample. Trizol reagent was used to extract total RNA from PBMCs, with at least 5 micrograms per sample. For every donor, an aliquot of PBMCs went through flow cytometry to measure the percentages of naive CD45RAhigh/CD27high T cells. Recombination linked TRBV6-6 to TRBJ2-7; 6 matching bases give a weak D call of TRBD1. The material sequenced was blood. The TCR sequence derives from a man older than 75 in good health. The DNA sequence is TGTACCAGCAGTTACGACCAGGGGTACGAGCAGTACTTC. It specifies CTSSYDQGYEQYF.